This T cell receptor (beta chain) was identified in a study of T cell responses to AZD1222 COVID-19 vaccine. Overall study context: Second doses that came at about 4 or about 12 weeks were put together.

The CDR3 contains 15 residues. Germline values: CDR1 SSHAT, CDR2 FNYEAQ (reference sequence). Trimming took off 1 base at V and 1 base at J, with 11 bases between the two ends. Study results and limitations: Unmutated variant regions reportedly attract nearly half of all spike-specific TCRs. Sampling that yielded the repertoires occurred only after the peak T cell response.

Worth noting for this clone: Its cognate antigen is unknown.

Profiled with immunoSEQ multiplex PCR; TCRdb holds only in-frame clones, not every one. In the table there are over 100,000 clones, about 89% of which are singletons. Sequencing used peripheral blood, obtained on day 0 of AZD1222 vaccination. The sequence derives from an adult in good health. The J gene is TRBJ2-7, the V gene TRBV7-7; perhaps TRBD1 as D (6 bases). The CDR3 protein is CASSLGAGASYEQYF. The CDR3 DNA sequence: TGTGCCAGCAGCTTAGGCGCAGGGGCTTCCTACGAGCAGTACTTC. The full variable domain, in which reference TRBV7-7 and TRBJ2-7 provide the parts outside the CDR3, is GAGVSQSPRYKVTKRGQDVTLRCDPISSHATLYWYQQALGQGPEFLTYFNYEAQPDKSGLPSDRFSAERPEGSISTLTIQRTEQRDSAMYRCASSLGAGASYEQYFGPGTRLTVT.